This T cell receptor (beta chain) was profiled in a study of identical twins' blood T cells (dated by TCRdb to the early 2010s). A note on the overall study: The 12 libraries, six for the alpha chain and six for the beta chain, yielded around 50 million Illumina reads in total. Using next-generation sequencing, the study compared the TCR alpha and beta chain repertoires of three pairs of monozygous twins to assess how genetics influences repertoire formation.

On the study overall, not on this receptor specifically: The count of CDR3 clonotypes shared by two donors depended mainly on the product of the two donors' cloneset sizes, and twins did not clearly depart from this trend. Because the twins were reared together, environmental influences could not be ruled out as the explanation for twin similarity. Among the most abundant TCRbeta clonotypes, more CDR3 sequences were shared by each donor with her twin than with unrelated donors. Twin pairs were reported to be markedly more alike in V gene usage than unrelated donors were, even when looking at non-selected out-of-frame TCRbeta clonotypes. The proposed role of the TCRalpha J segment in MHC recognition during thymic selection was stated to require validation by independent studies.

The CDR3 runs 14 residues from the cysteine to the phenylalanine. Only the CDR3 part of the read is kept: 42 bases, read in frame from the first base. Via the germline V gene (reference sequence), CDR1 is MNHEY and CDR2 SMNVEV. V lost 4 bases and J lost 6 bases, and the count of bases not matched to a germline gene is 4. The donors were six healthy women who made up three monozygous twin pairs. All three twin pairs had been reared together and were thought likely to have met the same infectious agents and vaccines. TCR cDNA libraries were prepared from RNA that had been isolated from peripheral blood mononuclear cells. Remarks on this clonotype: Its antigen target is currently unknown. No quality values exist for individual bases; no much larger clone is one base distant.

Library preparation used 5' RACE. Reads for this sample came from an Illumina Genome Analyzer IIx. To prepare the RNA-based TCR cDNA libraries, a previously described protocol was followed, with several modifications. Sample-specific barcodes were introduced on both ends of each TCR cDNA library during cDNA synthesis and amplification to prevent cross-contamination. For the original study's pipeline: Each individual had between about 90,000 and nearly 500,000 identified clonotypes, and each library contained about 2.2 to 3.6 million CDR3-containing reads. Reads carrying improper barcode index combinations were removed, after which the MiTCR software was used to build a cloneset for each library. MiTCR filtered or rescued low-quality reads and corrected PCR and sequencing errors when assembling CDR3 clonotypes. Artificial out-of-frame clonotypes were mapped to in-frame sequences, with one indel allowed in the CDR3, and then removed. Similarity in V and J gene usage between donors was calculated as the Jensen-Shannon divergence divided by the mean entropy. The public reads were reanalyzed by TCRdb: fastp trimming at Q25, MiXCR alignment, in-frame beta chains only. For every CDR3 protein sequence, its rows merge into one entry that carries the most common genes and DNA. TCRdb's processing, not the study's, gives the V and J calls here. Within this sample are hundreds of thousands of distinct CDR3 sequences, with over 25% of them counted one time only. The ten top clones hold roughly 5.5% of the sample.

The chain was built from TRBV27 and TRBJ2-5; 11 bases in between match TRBD1. The receptor comes from a woman aged 18 to 50 in good health. Sequenced input: PBMCs. The nucleotide sequence is given as TGTGCCAGCAGTTGGACAGGGGGCGAGAAGACCCAGTACTTC. Translated, it reads CASSWTGGEKTQYF.